One and the same sample provided the 5 T cell receptor beta chains below, sequenced in a study of a mutant IDH1 vaccine in newly diagnosed glioma. The protocol was immunoSEQ multiplex PCR, while the TCRdb copy is restricted to in-frame clones and leaves out a portion. The sample shows some 25,000 clones, over 75% of them seen only once. Noted time point: week 11, during vaccination. The vaccine gave 300 ug of a 20-mer mutant IDH1 peptide subcutaneously per dose. For these TCRs, the target antigens are not known. Material: PBMCs, obtained from a glioma patient whose treatment included an IDH1 peptide vaccine. These receptor sequences come from a woman under 30 with glioma.

The CDR3, as DNA: TGTGCCACCCCTTACCGGGACAGTGGAGGGTTGCGGTATGGCTACACCTTC. It translates to CATPYRDSGGLRYGYTF. The chain carries TRBV2 and TRBJ1-2; 7 nucleotides line up with TRBD1. Germline V gives CDR1 SNHLY, CDR2 FYNNEI. V lost 10 bases, J lost 5 bases, and 22 bases stayed unmatched. The CDR3 runs 17 residues.

The rearrangement links TRBV2 to TRBJ1-2; TRBD1 is a possible D gene (6 bases). The V end lost 7 bases, the J end lost 8 bases, and 17 bases lay between the germline ends. This CDR3 is built from 13 residues. Per the germline V gene, CDR1 is SNHLY and CDR2 is FYNNEI. The CDR3 DNA sequence: TGTGCCAGCACCAACAGGGCGGATGGAGGCTACACCTTC. Translated: CASTNRADGGYTF.

This clone was picked up one time. The V call is TRBV5-1, the J call TRBJ2-5; perhaps TRBD1 as D (6 bases). The germline V gene has CDR1 SGHRS and CDR2 YFSETQ. V gave up 5 bases and J gave up 4 bases, with 18 bases separating them. The CDR3 totals 15 residues. The CDR3 nucleotides read TGCGCCAGCAGGGAGACGGGTCAGGGGTCAGAGACCCAGTACTTC. It specifies CASRETGQGSETQYF. Drawing the rest from reference TRBV5-1 and TRBJ2-5, the complete variable domain is KAGVTQTPRYLIKTRGQQVTLSCSPISGHRSVSWYQQTPGQGLQFLFEYFSETQRNKGNFPGRFSGRQFSNSRSEMNVSTLELGDSALYLCASRETGQGSETQYFGPGTRLLVL.

The chain has TRBV7-2 and TRBJ2-1; 7 nucleotides align to TRBD2. Losses at the gene ends were 5 bases for V and 3 bases for J; bases not matched to a gene: 7. There are 15 residues in the CDR3. Germline CDR1 SGHTA, CDR2 FQGNSA. The CDR3 sequence is CASSPGLADYNEQFF. In nucleotides, the CDR3 is TGTGCCAGCAGCCCTGGGCTAGCGGACTACAATGAGCAGTTCTTC.

The chain is built from TRBV5-1 and TRBJ2-5; 7 bases line up with TRBD1. CDR1 and CDR2 (germline): SGHRS, YFSETQ. The J segment lost 2 bases and the V segment lost 0 bases, leaving 4 bases of the junction unmatched. The CDR3 loop spans 15 amino acids. The CDR3 DNA sequence: TGCGCCAGCAGCTTGGTGGCAGGGGGACAAGAGACCCAGTACTTC. Encoded protein: CASSLVAGGQETQYF.